This TCR beta chain was obtained from a study of shared clonotypes between healthy human individuals. TCRdb's copy holds only in-frame clones and misses some; the assay was immunoSEQ multiplex PCR. The repertoire has 1,500,000 or so clones, about 98.5% of them found once; the top ten carry about 0.4%. This CDR3 is 15 amino acids long. Trimming removed 2 bases at V and 5 bases at J, with 14 bases between. Per germline, CDR1 KGHSH and CDR2 LQKENI. Of note for this clone: Its antigen is still unknown.

Regarding the study as a whole: In contrast to clonotypes shared by all four donors, non-shared clonotypes had lower generation probabilities. Clonotype sharing among donors likely depends on sequencing depth. Represented diversity, genetic and exposure-history alike, was limited by few donors. The study generally estimated greater richness for naive than memory subsets.

Sequencing was carried out using naive CD4+ T cells sorted from blood. Subset meaning: CD45RA+ positively selected. This sequence was found in a young man in good health. The chain is built from TRBV18 and TRBJ2-3; D may be TRBD2 (5 bases). The chain's CDR3 is CASSPTPSSEDTQYF. For the CDR3, the DNA is TGTGCCAGCTCACCAACCCCCAGTAGCGAAGATACGCAGTATTTT.